This T cell receptor beta chain is from a study of blood T cell repertoires in COVID-19. About the research overall: Specimens from acute and convalescent COVID-19 originated in the United States, Italy and Spain. Nucleic acid was either cDNA or gDNA, and it came from T cells, B-cell-depleted T cells, or PBMCs.

Repertoires were generated with immunoSEQ multiplex PCR, while TCRdb's copy carries only in-frame clones and drops some. This sample carries 250,000 or so clones, about 90% of them seen once, and the ten largest clones take 2% to 2.5%. Trimming removed 6 bases at V and 4 bases at J, with 15 bases between. The V gene's germline CDR1 is MNHEY and CDR2 SVGAGI. This CDR3 has 14 amino acids. Source material: peripheral blood. The receptor comes from a woman aged 55-69 years with COVID-19, enrolled during active disease. The chain recombines TRBV6-5 with TRBJ1-1, with a weak D call TRBD1 (6 bases). In DNA form, the CDR3 reads TGTGCCAGCAGCTTCAAAACAGGGACCACTGAAGCTTTCTTT. This gives the protein CASSFKTGTTEAFF.